This T cell receptor beta chain comes out of a study of vaccination effects on CD4 cells after COVID-19. Findings and limits, study-wide: Long after vaccination, the clones induced by infection and by vaccine shrank markedly in size.

Points on this clone: Its antigen is as yet unknown.

Only in-frame clones appear in the TCRdb table, and some are missing; sequencing was by immunoSEQ multiplex PCR. The sample holds around 69,000 clones, 70% to 80% seen once. When less than 12 days of culture had elapsed, CD4+ T cells were isolated. Either the mRNA-1273 or the BNT162b2 vaccine was given to participants as two doses. V gave up 6 bases and J gave up 1 base, with 9 bases separating them. CDR1 and CDR2 (germline): MRHNA, SNTAGT. This CDR3 is 14 amino acids long. Sequencing was performed on CD4+ T cells from PBMCs cultured without peptide, taken after COVID-19 vaccination. This chain joins TRBV6-4 and TRBJ2-2; D not certain. The origin of this receptor is a human donor who received a COVID-19 vaccine. The CDR3 DNA reads TGTGCCAGCAGAACTACCTGGAACACCGGGGAGCTGTTTTTT. Translated: CASRTTWNTGELFF.